The rows below give T cell receptor beta chains drawn from one sample of a study of regulatory T cells in long-lasting Graves disease. TCRdb re-derived calls from the multiplex PCR reads in MiXCR, one entry per CDR3 protein. The data show 400,000 to 600,000 distinct CDR3 sequences, 20% to 25% seen once. The source material was peripheral blood mononuclear cells (PBMCs), sampled when the disease was refractory, from a patient treated with antithyroid drugs. The receptors shown here come from a female donor with Graves disease. The CDR3 runs from the conserved cysteine through the conserved F or W. D genes are given only for firm matches. The size entry is marked missing in some rows and otherwise reads once, few, many or a size class.

D gene | J gene | V gene | clone size | CDR3 DNA | CDR3 protein
NA | TRBJ2-7 | TRBV6-2/TRBV6-3 | many | TGTGCCAGCAGTTACGGGACAAACTACGAGCAGTACTTC | CASSYGTNYEQYF
NA | TRBJ1-2 | TRBV28 | many | TGTGCCAGCAGATCGAAACAATTCCAGGGCCGGGATGGCTACACCTTC | CASRSKQFQGRDGYTF
NA | TRBJ1-2 | TRBV24-1 | many | TGTGCCACCAGTTCCCACAGGGACCGGCTTGGCTACACCTTC | CATSSHRDRLGYTF
TRBD2 | TRBJ2-7 | TRBV19 | NA | TGTGCCAGTAGTTCCACCCCCGGGACTAGCGGGAGAGGGGGATACGAGCAGTACTTC | CASSSTPGTSGRGGYEQYF
TRBD2 | TRBJ2-2 | TRBV9 | few | TGTGCCAGCAGCCCGCGGGGGGGAGATAGGACCGGGGAGCTGTTTTTT | CASSPRGGDRTGELFF
TRBD1 | TRBJ2-7 | TRBV6-1 | few | TGTGCCAGCAAGGACAGGGTGATGGACGAGCAGTACTTC | CASKDRVMDEQYF
TRBD1 | TRBJ2-2 | TRBV12-3/TRBV12-4 | NA | TGTGCCAGCAGTTTAGCGGCAGGGGGCAAGGGCGGGGAGCTGTTTTTT | CASSLAAGGKGGELFF
TRBD2 | TRBJ2-7 | TRBV20-1 | NA | TGCAGTGCTAGAGAGCCGGCGGGGGGCCCTCGGGACGAGCAGTACTTC | CSAREPAGGPRDEQYF
TRBD1 | TRBJ1-3 | TRBV5-6 | few | TGTGCCAGCAGCCTGGGACAGGGGGCGACCACCATATATTTT | CASSLGQGATTIYF
NA | TRBJ2-5 | TRBV20-1 | many | TGCAGTGCTAGGGGGAACCTCCAAGAGACCCAGTACTTC | CSARGNLQETQYF
NA | TRBJ1-6 | TRBV5-1 | few | TGCGCCAGCAGCGTGACTGCGGGGCAGGATAATTCACCCCTCCACTTT | CASSVTAGQDNSPLHF
NA | TRBJ2-7 | TRBV28 | many | NA | CASSTSGVGGYEQYF
NA | TRBJ1-1 | TRBV25-1 | NA | TGTGCCAGCAGTAAAGGGGCGATAGCGGAGGCTTTCTTT | CASSKGAIAEAFF
NA | TRBJ1-1 | TRBV6-1 | many | TGTGCCAGCAGCGAACAGGAGGGGAACACTGAAGCTTTCTTT | CASSEQEGNTEAFF
NA | TRBJ1-1 | TRBV7-2 | NA | TGTGCCAGCAGCTTAGAAAGCGTGATGAACACTGAAGCTTTCTTT | CASSLESVMNTEAFF
NA | TRBJ1-6 | TRBV2 | many | TGTGCCAGCTCGAAAGGGGAAGAATCACCCCTCCACTTT | CASSKGEESPLHF
NA | TRBJ1-6 | TRBV20-1 | NA | TGCAGTGCTAGAGCGACGGATAATAATTCACCCCTCCACTTT | CSARATDNNSPLHF
NA | TRBJ2-5 | TRBV2 | many | TGTGCCAGCAGTGAGGTGGGACCAGGCTCGGAGACCCAGTACTTC | CASSEVGPGSETQYF
TRBD2 | TRBJ2-5 | TRBV7-9 | NA | TGTGCCAGCAGCGCGGCACTCCTAGCGGGAGTAGAGACCCAGTACTTC | CASSAALLAGVETQYF
TRBD1 | TRBJ2-3 | TRBV5-1 | NA | TGCGCCAGCAGCCCCGGGACAGGGGTATTGGGCACAGATACGCAGTATTTT | CASSPGTGVLGTDTQYF
TRBD2 | TRBJ2-2 | TRBV6-1 | few | TGTGCCAGCACCTGGACTAGCGGGGCCGGGGAGCTGTTTTTT | CASTWTSGAGELFF
NA | TRBJ1-5 | TRBV29-1 | few | TGCAGCGTCCGGGACCGTTATAGCAATCAGCCCCAGCATTTT | CSVRDRYSNQPQHF
TRBD1 | TRBJ1-1 | TRBV5-6 | NA | TGTGCCAGCAGCTATGGGTCGACAGGGCGGCAAGCTTTCTTT | CASSYGSTGRQAFF
NA | TRBJ2-7 | TRBV28 | many | TGTGCCAGCACTACCATGAGCTCCTACGAGCAGTACTTC | CASTTMSSYEQYF
NA | TRBJ2-5 | TRBV11-2 | many | TGTGCCAGCAGTACGGGGGGCCTGGGTTCTGGGGAGACCCAGTACTTC | CASSTGGLGSGETQYF
NA | TRBJ1-6 | TRBV27 | many | TGTGCCAGCAGGCCAACAGGGTATAATTCACCCCTCCACTTT | CASRPTGYNSPLHF
NA | TRBJ2-2 | TRBV12-3/TRBV12-4 | many | TGTGCCAGCAGACCCGTTGACGGGAGTGGGACCGGGGAGCTGTTTTTT | CASRPVDGSGTGELFF
TRBD1 | TRBJ2-3 | TRBV6-2/TRBV6-3 | NA | TGTGCCAGCAGCACGGGCCGTGGGACAGGGGTTTCACAGCCCCAGTATTTT | CASSTGRGTGVSQPQYF
TRBD1 | TRBJ1-4 | TRBV28 | many | TGTGCCAGCAGGGAAGGGGGCGGACCCCATGAAAAACTGTTTTTT | CASREGGGPHEKLFF
NA | TRBJ1-1 | TRBV12-3/TRBV12-4 | many | TGTGCCAGCAGTTTAAGGGTCGGGAACACTGAAGCTTTCTTT | CASSLRVGNTEAFF
TRBD1 | TRBJ2-5 | TRBV6-1 | many | TGTGCCAGCCTACCCGGGACAGTATCGTATAAAGAGACCCAGTACTTC | CASLPGTVSYKETQYF
TRBD1 | TRBJ2-7 | TRBV7-9 | NA | TGTGCCAGCAACCTACAGGGGATCGGCTACGAGCAGTACTTC | CASNLQGIGYEQYF
NA | TRBJ1-1 | TRBV12-3/TRBV12-4 | many | TGTGCCAGCAGTTTAGCAGGGGTAAAGGAAGCTTTCTTT | CASSLAGVKEAFF
TRBD1 | TRBJ2-7 | TRBV5-4 | NA | TGTGCCAGCAGCTTTGGGACAGGCCCGAGATCCTACGAGCAGTACTTC | CASSFGTGPRSYEQYF
TRBD1 | TRBJ2-7 | TRBV12-3/TRBV12-4 | few | TGTGCCAGCAGTCCACAGGGGTTCCTCATCTACGAGCAGTACTTC | CASSPQGFLIYEQYF
NA | TRBJ2-7 | TRBV27 | few | TGTGCCAGCAGTTTCCAACCCGACAGCTACGAGCAGTACTTC | CASSFQPDSYEQYF
NA | TRBJ2-7 | TRBV7-2 | few | TGTGCCAGCAGCAAGACGGGGCCCCTACAGCGAGAGCAGTACTTC | CASSKTGPLQREQYF
TRBD1 | TRBJ2-3 | TRBV3-1 | once | TGTGCCAGCAGCCTAGGGACAGGGGGCAAGACAGATACGCAGTATTTT | CASSLGTGGKTDTQYF
TRBD2 | TRBJ2-3 | TRBV7-2 | NA | TGTGCCAGCAGCCCACCGGGACTAGCGGAAGGAACGCAGTATTTT | CASSPPGLAEGTQYF
NA | TRBJ2-2 | TRBV7-9 | NA | TGTGCCAGCAACCGGGACACTGACACCGGGGAGCTGTTTTTT | CASNRDTDTGELFF
NA | TRBJ1-1 | TRBV27 | few | TGTGCCAGCAGTCCCTGGCTAACAGGGAACACTGAAGCTTTCTTT | CASSPWLTGNTEAFF
TRBD2 | TRBJ2-1 | TRBV11-1 | NA | TGTGCCAGCAGAATCAGCGGGAGATCCTACAATGAGCAGTTCTTC | CASRISGRSYNEQFF
NA | TRBJ1-2 | TRBV5-1 | few | TGCGCCAGCAGCTCCAGGGGAGGTATCGATGGCTACACCTTC | CASSSRGGIDGYTF
TRBD1 | TRBJ2-7 | TRBV9 | NA | TGTGCCAGCAGAGACAGGGGCGTTTACGAGCAGTACTTC | CASRDRGVYEQYF
NA | TRBJ1-1 | TRBV9 | NA | TGTGCCAGCAGCATACACGGGAACACTGAAGCTTTCTTT | CASSIHGNTEAFF
TRBD2 | TRBJ2-1 | TRBV12-3/TRBV12-4 | few | TGTGCCAGCAGTTCCGGTCGGACTAGCAGTTACAATGAGCAGTTCTTC | CASSSGRTSSYNEQFF
NA | TRBJ2-7 | TRBV24-1 | NA | TGTGCCACCGCCGGTGGCCTCTCCTACGAGCAGTACTTC | CATAGGLSYEQYF
TRBD1 | TRBJ2-2 | TRBV4-1 | NA | TGCACCAGCAGCCCCTTGGGACAGGGAAACACCGGGGAGCTGTTTTTT | CTSSPLGQGNTGELFF
TRBD2 | TRBJ2-7 | TRBV27 | NA | TGTGCCAGCAGTTTCATGACTAGCGGGGAGTGGGGGAACTCCTACGAGCAGTACTTC | CASSFMTSGEWGNSYEQYF
TRBD1 | TRBJ1-5 | TRBV19 | NA | TGTGCCACTCCCCGTAGGGACAGGGGGACTGGCAATCAGCCCCGGCATTTT | CATPRRDRGTGNQPRHF
NA | TRBJ1-2 | TRBV13 | few | TGTGCCAGCAGCCCGTACAGGGCCTTCCGCTACACCTTC | CASSPYRAFRYTF
NA | TRBJ2-5 | TRBV7-9 | many | TGTGCCAGCAGCTTAGCGGAGAGACCCGTGGTGTCAGAGACCCAGTACTTC | CASSLAERPVVSETQYF
TRBD1 | TRBJ1-2 | TRBV27 | many | TGTGCCAGCGGAGGGACAGCCGGAACCCGCTACACCTTC | CASGGTAGTRYTF
TRBD2 | TRBJ2-7 | TRBV27 | many | TGTGCCAGCAGACCGCTAGCGGGACCCTACGAGCAGTACTTC | CASRPLAGPYEQYF
NA | TRBJ1-5 | TRBV12-3/TRBV12-4 | many | TGTGCCAGCAGTTCACAGGTGAACAATCAGCCCCAGCATTTT | CASSSQVNNQPQHF
NA | TRBJ2-6 | TRBV2 | NA | TGTGCCAGCAGTTCTACAGGAACCTCTGGGGCCAACGTCCTGACTTTC | CASSSTGTSGANVLTF
NA | TRBJ1-1 | TRBV7-9 | NA | TGTGCCAGCAGCGCCGACGGACTCTCCAACACTGAAGCTTTCTTT | CASSADGLSNTEAFF